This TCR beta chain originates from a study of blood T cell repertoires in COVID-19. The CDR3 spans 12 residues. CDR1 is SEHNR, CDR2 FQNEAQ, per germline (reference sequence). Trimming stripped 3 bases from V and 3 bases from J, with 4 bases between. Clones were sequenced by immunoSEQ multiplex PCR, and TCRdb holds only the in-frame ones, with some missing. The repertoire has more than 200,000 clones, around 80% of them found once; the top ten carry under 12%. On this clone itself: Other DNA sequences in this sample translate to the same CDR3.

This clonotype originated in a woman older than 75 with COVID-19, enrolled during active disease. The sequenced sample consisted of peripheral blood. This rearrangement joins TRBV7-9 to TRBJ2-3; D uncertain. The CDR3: CASSFNTDTQYF. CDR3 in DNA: TGTGCCAGCAGCTTCAATACAGATACGCAGTATTTT.